The 21 T cell receptor beta chains given below trace back to one sample, sequenced in a study of T-cell reconstitution after alpha-beta-depleted transplantation in children. Unique molecular identifiers were incorporated during preparation of the TCRbeta library. TCRdb analysed the PCR reads with MiXCR anew, one entry per CDR3 protein. The table records 900,000 or so distinct CDR3 sequences, about 16% of them present only once. The specimen was PBMCs, mostly from graft donor cells, collected 360 days after TCRalphabeta/CD19-depleted stem cell transplant. The receptors derive from a male patient younger than 18 who had a stem cell transplant for acute lymphoblastic leukemia, so the T cells may come from the graft donor.

J is TRBJ1-3 and V is TRBV6-6; D gene ambiguous. Germline V gives CDR1 MNHNY, CDR2 SVGAGI (reference sequence). The germline V and J ends were trimmed by 0 bases and 0 bases, with 15 bases remaining between them. This CDR3 is 18 amino acids long. CDR3 loop: CASSYSISLFFSGNTIYF. Here the CDR3 DNA reads TGTGCCAGCAGTTACTCGATATCCCTCTTCTTCTCTGGAAACACCATATATTTT.

In its sample, this clonotype was seen a few times. The V and J genes are TRBV18 and TRBJ2-7, with D tentatively TRBD2 (5 bases). V lost 4 bases, J lost 5 bases, and 12 bases lay in between. CDR3 length: 13 residues. Looked up from germline, CDR1 is KGHSH and CDR2 is LQKENI. For the CDR3, the DNA is TGTGCCAGCTCACTACTAGGTGGAGACGAGCAGTACTTC. It yields the protein CASSLLGGDEQYF.

In this sample, this clonotype turned up many times. This chain links TRBV12-3 or TRBV12-4 with TRBJ2-1, with 9 bases matching TRBD2. V shed 6 bases and J 4 bases; nucleotides not matched to a gene: 4. The CDR3 covers 14 residues. The chain's CDR3 is CASSHLAGYNEQFF. The CDR3 DNA reads TGTGCCAGCAGCCACCTAGCGGGATACAATGAGCAGTTCTTC.

The rearrangement uses TRBV5-1 and TRBJ2-7, with 7 bases aligning to TRBD2. Per germline, CDR1 SGHRS and CDR2 YFSETQ. The CDR3 extends over 17 amino acids. J lost 2 bases, V lost 0 bases, and 11 bases had no gene match. CDR3: CASSLATGGGRPYEQYF. DNA of the CDR3: TGCGCCAGCAGCTTGGCAACGGGAGGAGGTAGACCCTACGAGCAGTACTTC. Complete variable domain (other parts from reference TRBV5-1 and TRBJ2-7): KAGVTQTPRYLIKTRGQQVTLSCSPISGHRSVSWYQQTPGQGLQFLFEYFSETQRNKGNFPGRFSGRQFSNSRSEMNVSTLELGDSALYLCASSLATGGGRPYEQYFGPGTRLTVT.

J is TRBJ2-4 and V is TRBV20-1; D gene ambiguous. CDR1 is DFQATT and CDR2 is SNEGSKA in the germline V gene (reference sequence). CDR3 size: 19 residues. V dropped 0 bases and J dropped 2 bases, with 23 bases sitting between them. In DNA form, the CDR3 reads TGCAGTGCTAGAGATCTCCCTTCGAGAGTTCCCAGTACCAAAAACATTCAGTACTTC. Amino acid sequence: CSARDLPSRVPSTKNIQYF.

Regarding this clonotype: Lacking the conserved final phenylalanine or tryptophan, this CDR3 likely reflects a read error. The rearrangement joins TRBV27 to TRBJ2-2; D is unclear. Trimming removed 0 bases from V and 3 bases from J, with 5 bases in between. In germline, CDR1 is MNHEY, CDR2 SMNVEV (reference sequence). The CDR3 is 14 amino acids. CDR3 protein: CASSLSGYTGELFS. The CDR3 DNA is TGTGCCAGCAGTTTATCCGGGTACACCGGGGAGCTGTTTTCT.

In this sample, this clonotype turned up a few times. The chain has TRBV5-1 and TRBJ2-3; 9 bases align to TRBD1. V gave up 2 bases and J gave up 3 bases; unmatched junction bases: 4. Germline V gene sequence: CDR1 SGHRS, CDR2 YFSETQ. CDR3 length: 15 amino acids. Here the CDR3 DNA reads TGCGCCAGCAGCTTCCGGGACAGGGATACAGATACGCAGTATTTT. This codes for CASSFRDRDTDTQYF.

V gene TRBV6-1 combines with J gene TRBJ2-1; 8 nucleotides match TRBD2. This CDR3 has 17 residues. Germline loops: CDR1 MNHNS, CDR2 SASEGT. Germline trimming cut 4 bases from V and 2 bases from J; bases unmatched to any gene: 10. The CDR3 region is CASSGAVSGSPYNEQFF. As DNA, the CDR3 is TGTGCCAGCAGTGGGGCCGTCAGCGGGAGCCCCTACAATGAGCAGTTCTTC.

This clonotype was recorded at least ten times. V and J are TRBV7-9 and TRBJ2-1; D unresolved. The V end lost 0 bases, the J end lost 16 bases, and 19 bases lay between the germline ends. The germline CDR1 and CDR2 sequences are SEHNR and FQNEAQ (reference sequence). This CDR3 has 14 residues. The CDR3 nucleotides read TGTGCCAGCAGCTTAGCTGTCGTAACTCCCACTCCCTTCTTC. Translating gives CASSLAVVTPTPFF.

This clonotype was recorded a few times. The gene calls are TRBV29-1 and TRBJ2-1; 8 positions agree with TRBD1. Germline assignment: CDR1 SQVTM and CDR2 ANQGSEA. The ends lost 6 bases at V and 5 bases at J; junction bases unmatched: 9. The CDR3 is made up of 14 amino acids. CDR3 sequence reads: CSVERMDRDNEQFF. The CDR3 DNA is TGCAGCGTCGAGAGGATGGACAGGGACAATGAGCAGTTCTTC.

This clonotype was detected a few times. The V call is TRBV12-3 or TRBV12-4, the J call TRBJ2-5; D possibly corresponds to TRBD1 (6 bases). The ends were cut back, 6 bases at V and 0 bases at J, with 11 bases in the middle. The CDR3 has 14 amino acids. The CDR3: CASRDTGYQETQYF. In DNA, the CDR3 is TGTGCCAGCAGAGACACAGGGTACCAAGAGACCCAGTACTTC.

The chain uses TRBV14 and TRBJ2-7; maybe TRBD1 (5 bases). Per germline, CDR1 SGHDN and CDR2 FVKESK. V shed 5 bases and J shed 1 base, with 9 bases lying between them. CDR3 length: 13 residues. CDR3 in DNA: TGTGCCAGCAGCAGGACACGGTCCTACGAGCAGTACTTC. Translating it yields CASSRTRSYEQYF. The entire variable domain, with the rest obtained from reference TRBV14 and TRBJ2-7, is as follows: EAGVTQFPSHSVIEKGQTVTLRCDPISGHDNLYWYRRVMGKEIKFLLHFVKESKQDESGMPNNRFLAERTGGTYSTLKVQPAELEDSGVYFCASSRTRSYEQYFGPGTRLTVT.

The V gene is TRBV27, the J gene TRBJ1-1; perhaps TRBD1 as D (5 bases). Germline CDR1 is MNHEY and CDR2 is SMNVEV (reference sequence). The CDR3 runs 16 residues. V was clipped by 3 bases and J by 1 base, with 15 bases between them. Here the CDR3 DNA reads TGTGCCAGCAGTTTTTTGAGACAGACCCCGAACACTGAAGCTTTCTTT. Amino acids: CASSFLRQTPNTEAFF.

This sequence joins TRBV27 and TRBJ2-1, with a tentative D call TRBD2 (6 bases). Trimming stripped 5 bases from V and 6 bases from J, with 20 bases between. The CDR3 is 16 amino acids. Germline lookup yields CDR1 MNHEY and CDR2 SMNVEV (reference sequence). The CDR3 sequence: CASSGGTGVRSNEQFF. The CDR3 region has the DNA TGTGCCAGCAGTGGGGGGACGGGGGTCAGGAGCAATGAGCAGTTCTTC.

The chain couples TRBV14 to TRBJ1-4; no firm D call. Per germline, CDR1 SGHDN and CDR2 FVKESK. This CDR3 region has 14 residues. Trimming removed 3 bases at V and 0 bases at J, with 5 bases between. CDR3 in amino acids: CASSHPATNEKLFF. CDR3 sequence (DNA): TGTGCCAGCAGCCATCCCGCAACTAATGAAAAACTGTTTTTT.

V usage is TRBV15 and J usage is TRBJ2-3; 10 bases line up with TRBD1. After removal of 7 bases from V and 7 bases from J, the junction contained 11 bases not matched to a gene. Germline V lookup: CDR1 LNHNV, CDR2 YYDKDF (reference sequence). The CDR3 has 15 residues. CDR3 sequence reads: CATTSGTGVLNTQYF. Written as DNA, the CDR3 is TGTGCCACCACCTCCGGGACAGGGGTGCTTAATACGCAGTATTTT.

The V and J genes are TRBV6-5 and TRBJ2-1; D remains ambiguous. V was shortened by 7 bases and J by 7 bases, with 8 bases between the two germline ends. The CDR3 totals 11 residues. Germline-derived CDR1 and CDR2 are MNHEY and SVGAGI. The CDR3 nucleotides read TGTGCCAGCACTCGGGCTAATGAGCAGTTCTTC. Residues: CASTRANEQFF.

This clonotype was counted many times. This chain uses TRBV29-1 with TRBJ2-1; D remains unclear. Germline V CDR1 and CDR2: SQVTM, ANQGSEA. Trimming cost V 5 bases and J 10 bases, with 12 bases left between them. This CDR3 region has 11 residues. Here the CDR3 DNA reads TGCAGCGTTTCTCCCGGTCCAGAGCAGTTCTTC. This encodes CSVSPGPEQFF.

The rearrangement joins TRBV23-1 to TRBJ2-7; TRBD2 matches 10 bases. TRBV23-1 is an ORF; its function is uncertain. The CDR3 loop spans 20 amino acids. V shed 0 bases, J shed 7 bases, and the junction held 21 bases outside the gene matches. CDR3: CASSQSSGLAGESRPKEQYF. The CDR3 region has the DNA TGCGCCAGCAGTCAATCTTCAGGCCTAGCGGGAGAAAGCCGCCCTAAAGAGCAGTACTTC.

This clonotype was recorded a few times. The chain employs TRBV5-1 and TRBJ1-1; weak D call: TRBD1 (5 bases). The CDR3 loop spans 15 amino acids. Germline assignment: CDR1 SGHRS and CDR2 YFSETQ. The germline V and J ends were trimmed by 0 bases and 1 base, with 10 bases remaining between them. CDR3: CASSLVGHQNTEAFF. For the CDR3, the DNA is TGCGCCAGCAGCTTGGTTGGACACCAGAACACTGAAGCTTTCTTT.

This clonotype was seen many times. This rearrangement joins TRBV12-3 or TRBV12-4 to TRBJ2-7; 11 nucleotides agree with TRBD2. This CDR3 spans 14 amino acids. With V trimmed by 6 bases and J by 4 bases, 5 bases remained unmatched. The CDR3 sequence: CASSTSGSAYEQYF. As DNA, the CDR3 is TGTGCCAGCAGCACTAGCGGGAGCGCGTACGAGCAGTACTTC.